Shown below are 31 T cell receptor beta chains from a single sample sequenced in a study of T cells after yellow fever vaccination. TCRdb re-called the 5' RACE reads through MiXCR, storing one row per CDR3 protein. The table has some 69,000 distinct CDR3 sequences, about 6% seen once; the top ten hold 2.2%. The sample in question was CD4+ T cells sorted from PBMCs, obtained roughly 14 days after the first yellow fever vaccination. The receptors derive from a man aged 18 to 29 who received the YFV17D yellow fever vaccine.

This chain connects TRBV7-6 to TRBJ1-5, with TRBD1 matching over 7 bases. The CDR3 extends over 16 amino acids. CDR1 is SGHVS and CDR2 is FNYEAQ in the germline V gene. The trim removed 1 base at V and 2 bases at J, leaving 5 bases unmatched. CDR3 loop: CASSLGGQGGNQPQHF. DNA of the CDR3: TGTGCCAGCAGCTTAGGGGGCCAGGGGGGCAATCAGCCCCAGCATTTT.

As for this clonotype: A read error may explain this, as a much larger clone is one base away. The V and J genes are TRBV20-1 and TRBJ1-3; D is undetermined. Germline V gene data show CDR1 as DFQATT and CDR2 as SNEGSKA (reference sequence). The CDR3 contains 11 residues. Trimming took 3 bases from V and 6 from J, leaving 6 bases between them. As DNA, the CDR3 is TGCAGTGCTAGGATAGCAAACACCATATATTTT. Protein sequence: CSARIANTIYF.

In the case of this clonotype: Being one base from a much bigger clone, this may be a read error. The V and J genes are TRBV20-1 and TRBJ1-1; 8 nucleotides line up with TRBD1. Losses at the gene ends were 7 bases for V and 4 bases for J; bases not matched to a gene: 8. The CDR3 sequence is 13 residues long. The germline V gene has CDR1 DFQATT and CDR2 SNEGSKA (reference sequence). CDR3 DNA sequence: TGCAGTGTACGACAGGGACAGGCCACTGAAGCTTTCTTT. Its translation is CSVRQGQATEAFF.

This clonotype has at least ten counts. The chain couples TRBV12-3 or TRBV12-4 to TRBJ2-7; D not certain. V dropped 2 bases and J dropped 6 bases, with 8 bases sitting between them. The CDR3 extends over 12 amino acids. The CDR3 protein is CASSLNSAEQYF. The CDR3, as DNA: TGTGCCAGCAGTTTAAATTCCGCCGAGCAGTACTTC.

This clonotype occurred many times. The J gene is TRBJ2-2, the V gene TRBV4-3; D remains ambiguous. Trimming stripped 7 bases from V and 0 bases from J, with 12 bases between. Germline CDR1 and CDR2: LGHNA and YSLEER. The CDR3 extends over 15 amino acids. CDR3 coding DNA: TGCGCCAGCACGGTGGCCGCGGCGAACACCGGGGAGCTGTTTTTT. Amino acid sequence: CASTVAAANTGELFF.

This clonotype was recorded at least ten times. The chain has TRBV12-3 or TRBV12-4 and TRBJ2-7; TRBD1 matches at 8 bases. This CDR3 contains 12 residues. The V gene end was trimmed by 6 bases and the J gene end by 8 bases; junction bases not matched to a gene: 6. CDR3 coding DNA: TGTGCCAGCAGACAGGGGGACAAGAAGCAGTACTTC. Its translation is CASRQGDKKQYF.

Many counts were recorded for this clonotype. This chain connects TRBV7-2 to TRBJ2-5; D is unresolved. V shed 8 bases and J shed 0 bases, with 7 bases lying between them. Germline CDR1 reads SGHTA; CDR2 reads FQGNSA. CDR3 length: 12 residues. CDR3 nucleotides: TGTGCCAGCTCACGCTACCAAGAGACCCAGTACTTC. This gives the protein CASSRYQETQYF. Supplemented by reference TRBV7-2 and TRBJ2-5, the full variable domain reads GAGVSQSPSNKVTEKGKDVELRCDPISGHTALYWYRQSLGQGLEFLIYFQGNSAPDKSGLPSDRFSAERTGGSVSTLTIQRTQQEDSAVYLCASSRYQETQYFGPGTRLLVL.

Details on this clonotype: A much more abundant neighbour one base away suggests this may be a read error. This chain links TRBV27 with TRBJ2-5; possible D gene TRBD1, 6 bases. CDR3 length: 13 residues. From germline, CDR1 is MNHEY and CDR2 SMNVEV (reference sequence). Trimming cost V 8 bases and J 5 bases, with 15 bases left between them. The CDR3 DNA follows: TGTGCCAGCCGAACACAGGGCAGGGAGACCCAGTACTTC. This translates into CASRTQGRETQYF.

This clonotype was recorded many times. The genes are TRBV5-5 and TRBJ2-6; perhaps TRBD1 as D (5 bases). The CDR3 runs to 16 residues. CDR1 is SGHKS, CDR2 YYEKEE, per germline (reference sequence). V lost 1 base, J lost 2 bases, and 10 bases lay in between. In nucleotides, the CDR3 is TGTGCCAGCAGCTTGCAAGGGGCTGCTGGGGCCAACGTCCTGACTTTC. Protein product: CASSLQGAAGANVLTF. The full variable domain, completed using reference TRBV5-5 and TRBJ2-6, is DAGVTQSPTHLIKTRGQQVTLRCSPISGHKSVSWYQQVLGQGPQFIFQYYEKEERGRGNFPDRFSARQFPNYSSELNVNALLLGDSALYLCASSLQGAAGANVLTFGAGSRLTVL.

This clonotype was counted a few times. The CDR3 DNA sequence: TGTGCCAGCAGCTTAGGGGGGGGTAAAAGCTACGAGCAGTACTTC. Its protein product is CASSLGGGKSYEQYF. The V call is TRBV7-2, the J call TRBJ2-7, with 7 nucleotides matching TRBD2. With 1 base clipped from V and 3 bases from J, the junction kept 6 bases outside the gene matches. This CDR3 has 15 amino acids. CDR1 and CDR2 from the germline V gene are SGHTA and FQGNSA.

This clonotype came up many times. This chain connects TRBV18 to TRBJ2-1; D is uncertain. CDR3 length: 15 amino acids. V lost 1 base, J lost 6 bases, and 13 bases lay in between. The germline gives CDR1 KGHSH, CDR2 LQKENI. CDR3 amino acids: CASSPRGSPLNEQFF. The CDR3 DNA is TGTGCCAGCTCACCACGTGGGTCACCACTCAATGAGCAGTTCTTC.

This clonotype has a count of ten or more. The chain uses TRBV7-9 and TRBJ2-3; 13 positions match TRBD2. This CDR3 is 16 amino acids long. The V segment lost 7 bases and the J segment 2 bases; nucleotides outside the gene matches: 6. Germline V gene sequence: CDR1 SEHNR, CDR2 FQNEAQ (reference sequence). The CDR3 is CASTRLAGGYTDTQYF. The CDR3 nucleotides read TGTGCCAGCACCCGACTAGCGGGGGGATACACAGATACGCAGTATTTT.

In this sample, this clonotype turned up many times. The CDR3 sequence: CSVRFHGQGTNTEAFF. In DNA form, the CDR3 reads TGCAGCGTCCGATTTCACGGACAGGGGACGAACACTGAAGCTTTCTTT. This chain links TRBV29-1 with TRBJ1-1, with 9 nucleotides matching TRBD1. The V gene's germline CDR1 is SQVTM and CDR2 ANQGSEA. Losses at the gene ends were 6 bases for V and 1 base for J; bases not matched to a gene: 12. This CDR3 is built from 16 residues.

This clonotype occurred many times. The chain employs TRBV2 and TRBJ2-1, with TRBD2 matching over 8 bases. V was pared by 8 bases and J by 10 bases, with 10 bases of the junction left unmatched. CDR1 and CDR2 from the germline V gene are SNHLY and FYNNEI. This CDR3 spans 13 amino acids. CDR3 amino acids: CASHLRAGGEQFF. CDR3 sequence (DNA): TGTGCCAGCCATCTCCGTGCGGGAGGCGAGCAGTTCTTC.

In its sample, this clonotype was seen many times. The DNA of the CDR3 is TGTGCCACTCAGAAACTCACCGGGGAGCTGTTTTTT. Its translation is CATQKLTGELFF. This chain uses TRBV10-3 with TRBJ2-2; D is uncertain. Looked up from germline, CDR1 is ENHRY and CDR2 is SYGVKD. Trimming removed 10 bases from V and 4 bases from J, with 10 bases in between. The CDR3 spans 12 residues.

This clonotype came up many times. The genes are TRBV4-1 and TRBJ2-4; no definite D call. V was trimmed by 1 base and J by 1 base, leaving 14 bases between them. Germline loops: CDR1 MGHRA, CDR2 YSYEKL. The CDR3 has 17 residues. CDR3 sequence reads: CASSQVGRTVAKNIQYF. Here the CDR3 DNA reads TGCGCCAGCAGCCAAGTCGGGCGTACCGTGGCCAAAAACATTCAGTACTTC.

Many counts were recorded for this clonotype. The V and J genes are TRBV6-5 and TRBJ2-5, with 8 bases lining up with TRBD2. The CDR3 has 16 amino acids. CDR1 is MNHEY and CDR2 is SVGAGI in the germline V gene. The V segment lost 5 bases and the J segment 5 bases; nucleotides outside the gene matches: 13. The CDR3 DNA reads TGTGCCAGCAGTCGCTTCACTCGGGGGGGGGAGGAGACCCAGTACTTC. Translation gives CASSRFTRGGEETQYF.

At least ten counts were recorded for this clonotype. This chain links TRBV3-1 with TRBJ2-7; D is perhaps TRBD2 (5 bases). The CDR3 contains 14 residues. V was clipped by 3 bases and J by 2 bases, with 11 bases between them. Germline CDR1 is LGHDT and CDR2 is YNNKEL (reference sequence). The CDR3 DNA sequence: TGTGCCAGCAGCCACTTGGCGCGGGCCTACGAGCAGTACTTC. Its translation is CASSHLARAYEQYF.

Ten or more counts support this clonotype. V gene TRBV12-3 or TRBV12-4 combines with J gene TRBJ1-3; D not certain. This CDR3 spans 14 amino acids. Trimming pared 4 bases from V and 0 bases from J, leaving 7 bases between. The CDR3 nucleotides are TGTGCCAGCAGTTCAACAGCCTCTGGAAACACCATATATTTT. Translation gives CASSSTASGNTIYF.

This clonotype was seen ten or more times. This chain uses TRBV12-3 or TRBV12-4 with TRBJ1-2; D remains unclear. This CDR3 region has 16 residues. The V end lost 6 bases, the J end lost 4 bases, and 21 bases lay between the germline ends. In DNA, the CDR3 is TGTGCCAGCAGGGGGATCGGAATCTTTACCCCCTATGGCTACACCTTC. This encodes CASRGIGIFTPYGYTF.

This clonotype was recorded at least ten times. V gene TRBV5-1 combines with J gene TRBJ1-2; no definite D call. With 4 bases removed from V and 4 bases from J, the gap between germline ends came to 11 bases. Per germline, CDR1 SGHRS and CDR2 YFSETQ. The CDR3 is made up of 13 amino acids. The CDR3 DNA is TGCGCCAGCAGCGCTGGACCTAGCTATGGCTACACCTTC. Amino acid sequence: CASSAGPSYGYTF. The entire variable domain, with the rest obtained from reference TRBV5-1 and TRBJ1-2, is as follows: KAGVTQTPRYLIKTRGQQVTLSCSPISGHRSVSWYQQTPGQGLQFLFEYFSETQRNKGNFPGRFSGRQFSNSRSEMNVSTLELGDSALYLCASSAGPSYGYTFGSGTRLTVV.

This clonotype has ten or more counts. The rearrangement joins TRBV11-2 to TRBJ2-3; 9 bases are a match to TRBD2. Looked up from germline, CDR1 is SGHAT and CDR2 is FQNNGV. The CDR3 runs 15 residues. Trimming at V came to 0 bases and at J to 5 bases, leaving 3 bases not matched to a gene. The CDR3 protein is CASSLEAGGGDTQYF. CDR3 nucleotide sequence: TGTGCCAGCAGCTTAGAAGCGGGGGGCGGAGATACGCAGTATTTT.

This clonotype has at least ten counts. The chain couples TRBV24-1 to TRBJ1-1; D not resolved. CDR1 and CDR2 (germline): KGHDR, SFDVKD. V lost 4 bases and J lost 9, with 8 bases in between. The CDR3 sequence is 11 residues long. The DNA of the CDR3 is TGTGCCACCAGTGAGGCAGATAAAGCTTTCTTT. It codes for CATSEADKAFF.

This clonotype occurred many times. V and J are TRBV25-1 and TRBJ2-7; 7 positions agree with TRBD2. J was trimmed by 5 bases and V by 0 bases; bases with no gene match: 4. The CDR3 length is 14 residues. Germline values: CDR1 MGHDK, CDR2 SYGVNS. CDR3 protein: CASSEYGGINEQYF. The CDR3 coding sequence is TGTGCCAGCAGTGAATACGGGGGGATCAACGAGCAGTACTTC.

This clonotype was observed at least ten times. The CDR3 bases are TGCAGTGCTAGGCTACAGGGAAGTGAGACCCAGTACTTC. Protein: CSARLQGSETQYF. This chain joins TRBV20-1 and TRBJ2-5; D might be TRBD1 (6 bases). The CDR3 consists of 13 residues. Germline V lookup: CDR1 DFQATT, CDR2 SNEGSKA (reference sequence). The V end was cut by 3 bases, the J end by 5 bases, with 13 bases between.

In this sample, this clonotype turned up many times. The genes are TRBV10-3 and TRBJ2-4; D uncertain. Germline V gene sequence: CDR1 ENHRY, CDR2 SYGVKD. The CDR3 consists of 13 residues. V was pared by 10 bases and J by 8 bases, with 18 bases between. The CDR3 region has the DNA TGTGCCACGGCTATGAAAATTCTGGACATTCAGTACTTC. Residues: CATAMKILDIQYF.

In this sample, this clonotype turned up many times. The chain employs TRBV7-2 and TRBJ1-2; possible D gene TRBD1, 6 bases. Germline V gene data show CDR1 as SGHTA and CDR2 as FQGNSA. V was clipped by 4 bases and J by 4 bases, with 16 bases between them. The CDR3 has 15 residues. The DNA for the CDR3 is TGTGCCAGCAGCTCCAGGGGCGGGACAAGCTATGGCTACACCTTC. Protein product: CASSSRGGTSYGYTF.

This clonotype was recorded many times. The chain has TRBV5-1 and TRBJ2-3, with 7 bases fitting TRBD2. J lost 5 bases, V lost 4 bases, and 10 bases had no gene match. Germline V gene sequence: CDR1 SGHRS, CDR2 YFSETQ. The CDR3 runs 15 residues. CDR3 protein: CASSPRDGGIDTQYF. As DNA, the CDR3 is TGCGCCAGCAGCCCCCGGGACGGGGGGATAGATACGCAGTATTTT.

V is TRBV7-9 and J is TRBJ1-1; the match to TRBD1 covers 12 bases. Germline V gene sequence: CDR1 SEHNR, CDR2 FQNEAQ (reference sequence). The CDR3 spans 19 residues. V trimming: 4 bases; J trimming: 3 bases; junction bases outside the gene matches: 15. CDR3 sequence: CASSSSGTGGNPLYTEAFF. CDR3 DNA sequence: TGTGCCAGCAGCTCGTCCGGGACAGGGGGCAACCCGCTTTACACTGAAGCTTTCTTT.

Many counts were recorded for this clonotype. The rearrangement links TRBV11-2 to TRBJ2-7; TRBD2 matches at 12 bases. Germline V gives CDR1 SGHAT, CDR2 FQNNGV. The CDR3 spans 15 residues. With V trimmed by 3 bases and J by 3 bases, 3 bases remained unmatched. The CDR3 DNA reads TGTGCCAGCAGCTTTCGACTAGCGGGGGACTACGAGCAGTACGTC. Its translation: CASSFRLAGDYEQYV.

The sample holds many counts of this clonotype. The rearrangement uses TRBV4-3 and TRBJ2-1, with unresolved D. Trimming took off 1 base at V and 7 bases at J, with 11 bases between the two ends. CDR1 and CDR2 (germline): LGHNA, YSLEER. The CDR3 consists of 14 residues. The CDR3 loop reads CASSQGALSNEQFF. CDR3 DNA: TGCGCCAGCAGCCAAGGGGCTCTTTCTAATGAGCAGTTCTTC.